The 13 T cell receptor beta chains below all came from one sample that was sequenced in a study of a mutant IDH1 vaccine in newly diagnosed glioma. The time point denotes: week 47, end of study. Mutant IDH1 20-mer peptide, at 300 ug, made up each vaccine dose, with topical imiquimod. Sequencing was performed with immunoSEQ multiplex PCR; in TCRdb, only in-frame clones are kept and a portion is missing. The sample carries around 30,000 clones, 80% to 90% recorded once. Their cognate antigens are unknown. Source: PBMCs, taken from a glioma patient whose treatment included an IDH1 peptide vaccine. Receptors were obtained from a woman under 40 with glioma.

The chain uses TRBV10-2 and TRBJ2-2; the D is unclear. Trimming removed 6 bases from V and 5 bases from J, with 13 bases in between. From germline, CDR1 is WSHSY and CDR2 SAAADI. There are 14 residues in the CDR3. CDR3 residues: CASSLPAWTGELFF. The CDR3 coding sequence is TGCGCCAGCAGCCTCCCCGCCTGGACCGGGGAGCTGTTTTTT.

This chain links TRBV5-6 with TRBJ1-1; D uncertain. V was cut by 1 base and J by 1 base, with 8 bases left in between. The CDR3 is made up of 14 amino acids. The germline V gene encodes CDR1 SGHDT and CDR2 YYEEEE. Here the CDR3 reads CASSLSRPNTEAFF. DNA of the CDR3: TGTGCCAGCAGCTTGAGTCGTCCGAACACTGAAGCTTTCTTT. The full variable domain, in which reference TRBV5-6 and TRBJ1-1 provide the parts outside the CDR3, is DAGVTQSPTHLIKTRGQQVTLRCSPKSGHDTVSWYQQALGQGPQFIFQYYEEEERQRGNFPDRFSGHQFPNYSSELNVNALLLGDSALYLCASSLSRPNTEAFFGQGTRLTVV.

This clone occurred a few times. The chain has TRBV6-5 and TRBJ2-7; D unclear. V was clipped by 11 bases and J by 6 bases, with 11 bases between them. The CDR3 loop spans 10 amino acids. Germline V gene lookup returns CDR1 MNHEY and CDR2 SVGAGI. CDR3 protein: CAASPGEQYF. The CDR3 DNA follows: TGTGCCGCCTCCCCGGGCGAGCAGTACTTC.

The chain uses TRBV27 and TRBJ2-5, with D uncertain. Between the trimmed V and J ends, which lost 5 bases and 0 bases, there was a span of 13 bases. CDR1 and CDR2 from the germline V gene are MNHEY and SMNVEV (reference sequence). The CDR3 is 15 amino acids. CDR3 nucleotide sequence: TGTGCCAGCAGTATACATTCCGGGTACCAAGAGACCCAGTACTTC. This translates into CASSIHSGYQETQYF.

The CDR3 protein is CASSRDRSHQPQHF. CDR3 bases: TGTGCCAGCAGTAGGGACAGGAGCCATCAGCCCCAGCATTTT. J is TRBJ1-5 and V is TRBV2, with TRBD1 identical over 8 bases. The CDR3 runs to 14 residues. Germline CDR1 and CDR2: SNHLY and FYNNEI. With 5 bases clipped from V and 5 bases from J, the junction kept 5 bases outside the gene matches. The entire variable domain, with the rest obtained from reference TRBV2 and TRBJ1-5, is as follows: EPEVTQTPSHQVTQMGQEVILRCVPISNHLYFYWYRQILGQKVEFLVSFYNNEISEKSEIFDDQFSVERPDGSNFTLKIRSTKLEDSAMYFCASSRDRSHQPQHFGDGTRLSIL.

This clone was found once. The chain employs TRBV6-5 and TRBJ2-1; D not resolved. V was shortened by 6 bases and J by 5 bases, with 17 bases between the two germline ends. Germline values: CDR1 MNHEY, CDR2 SVGAGI. This CDR3 has 15 amino acids. The CDR3 region is CASRPTVLLDNEQFF. CDR3 DNA: TGTGCCAGCAGGCCGACGGTACTCTTGGACAATGAGCAGTTCTTC.

This clone was detected only a few times. The rearrangement uses TRBV16 and TRBJ1-1; D remains unclear. Germline V gene lookup returns CDR1 KGHSY and CDR2 FQNENV. V lost 4 bases and J lost 3, with 15 bases in between. The CDR3 consists of 15 residues. The CDR3 bases are TGTGCCAGCAGCCTGGATGACGGGCGGGACACTGAAGCTTTCTTT. Translation: CASSLDDGRDTEAFF.

In this sample, this clone turned up once. The V and J genes are TRBV10-3 and TRBJ1-5; D remains ambiguous. The CDR3 extends over 14 amino acids. The germline V gene encodes CDR1 ENHRY and CDR2 SYGVKD. The ends were cut back, 3 bases at V and 3 bases at J, with 9 bases in the middle. CDR3 region: CAISEGRSNQPQHF. The CDR3 DNA is TGTGCCATCAGTGAAGGCAGATCCAATCAGCCCCAGCATTTT.

The chain recombines TRBV5-4 with TRBJ2-6, with a tentative D call TRBD1 (7 bases). The ends were cut back, 6 bases at V and 4 bases at J, with 23 bases in the middle. The CDR3 is made up of 18 amino acids. Germline values: CDR1 SGHNT, CDR2 YYREEE (reference sequence). The CDR3 region has the DNA TGTGCCAGCACCCCGTCGACAGGGTGGGGGGCGGGGGCCAACGTCCTGACTTTC. It encodes CASTPSTGWGAGANVLTF.

The gene calls are TRBV7-9 and TRBJ2-7; the D gene is possibly TRBD2 (5 bases). The CDR3 length is 14 residues. Looked up from germline, CDR1 is SEHNR and CDR2 is FQNEAQ (reference sequence). V was cut by 3 bases and J by 7 bases, with 16 bases left in between. The CDR3 sequence is CASSFPGSSGEQYF. CDR3 nucleotide sequence: TGTGCCAGCAGCTTCCCTGGCTCCTCGGGGGAGCAGTACTTC.

The chain joins TRBV27 to TRBJ2-7; 8 nucleotides align to TRBD2. The CDR3 contains 15 residues. The germline V gene has CDR1 MNHEY and CDR2 SMNVEV (reference sequence). V was pared by 2 bases and J by 5 bases, with 8 bases of the junction left unmatched. The CDR3 region is CASSLSGGGKDEQYF. DNA of the CDR3: TGTGCCAGCAGTTTAAGCGGCGGGGGGAAGGACGAGCAGTACTTC.

This clone occurred once. The chain links TRBV5-6 to TRBJ1-2; 9 bases map to TRBD1. Germline loops: CDR1 SGHDT, CDR2 YYEEEE. The junction had 5 bases not matched to a gene; V was cut back by 3 bases and J by 14 bases. This CDR3 comprises 11 residues. The CDR3 sequence is CASSSRDRETF. CDR3 sequence (DNA): TGTGCCAGCAGCTCCCGGGACAGGGAGACCTTC.

V is TRBV5-6 and J is TRBJ2-6; D unclear. CDR3 length equals 15 residues. CDR1 is SGHDT, CDR2 YYEEEE, per germline. The V end lost 5 bases, the J end lost 0 bases, and 9 bases lay between the germline ends. In DNA form, the CDR3 reads TGTGCCAGCAGACTCCAAAACTCTGGGGCCAACGTCCTGACTTTC. Its translation: CASRLQNSGANVLTF.